This T cell receptor beta chain was recovered during a study of CD8+ T cells in alopecia areata. For the study at large: A regimen of oral tofacitinib, 5 to 10 mg twice daily, was given to treated patients.

Study observations and caveats: Resident alphabeta T-cell populations of normal skin are likewise subject to sequencing in scalp samples.

Sequencing templates came from extracted RNA that was reverse transcribed into cDNA. Clones were read by immunoSEQ multiplex PCR, and TCRdb kept only the in-frame ones, dropping some. The sample carries roughly 150,000 clones, 45% to 55% recorded once. Note on this clone: The antigen is not known.

The CDR3 runs to 14 residues. Per germline, CDR1 SQVTM and CDR2 ANQGSEA. Trimming took 7 bases from V and 10 from J; bases not matched to a gene: 17. The chain employs TRBV29-1 and TRBJ1-1; 8 nucleotides align to TRBD1. Specimen: CD8+ T cells sorted from blood, collected at week 0. The sequence was obtained from a human donor with alopecia areata. The DNA for the CDR3 is TGCAGCGCCCTAGGGAACAGACAGGGGTCGGCAGCTTTCTTT. It translates to CSALGNRQGSAAFF.